The 15 T cell receptor beta chains below were found in one sample sequenced in a study of T cells in tuberculosis. TCRdb's copy holds only in-frame clones and misses some; the assay was immunoSEQ multiplex PCR. The sample lists around 38,000 clones, 85% to 95% occurring once. The sample was PBMCs. These TCRs come from a donor between 5 and 29 years old with latent tuberculosis or without tuberculosis infection.

This chain links TRBV5-6 with TRBJ1-2, with D maybe TRBD1 (5 bases). CDR3 length equals 15 residues. Trimming took 0 bases from V and 8 from J, leaving 17 bases between them. Per the germline V gene, CDR1 is SGHDT and CDR2 is YYEEEE. The CDR3 DNA reads as TGTGCCAGCAGCTTGGCCGGGCGGACACGTAGCGGCTACACCTTC. Translated, it gives CASSLAGRTRSGYTF. The full variable domain, rest sourced from reference TRBV5-6 and TRBJ1-2, is DAGVTQSPTHLIKTRGQQVTLRCSPKSGHDTVSWYQQALGQGPQFIFQYYEEEERQRGNFPDRFSGHQFPNYSSELNVNALLLGDSALYLCASSLAGRTRSGYTFGSGTRLTVV.

The V call is TRBV6-5, the J call TRBJ1-2, with TRBD1 as a possible D gene (6 bases). V dropped 6 bases and J dropped 4 bases, with 12 bases sitting between them. Germline loops: CDR1 MNHEY, CDR2 SVGAGI. The CDR3 is 13 amino acids. Here the CDR3 reads CASSDDRRYGYTF. CDR3 nucleotides: TGTGCCAGCAGCGACGACAGGCGCTATGGCTACACCTTC.

The table lists this clone with a count of one. The rearrangement uses TRBV6-5 and TRBJ1-2; tentative D call: TRBD1 (5 bases). Germline loops: CDR1 MNHEY, CDR2 SVGAGI. The CDR3 is 16 residues long. V lost 4 bases, J lost 1 base, and 16 bases lay in between. The CDR3 DNA sequence: TGTGCCAGCAGTTCTAATCCAGGGATTTTTAACTATGGCTACACCTTC. Residues: CASSSNPGIFNYGYTF.

V and J are TRBV27 and TRBJ1-1; D is possibly TRBD1 (6 bases). Trimming shortened V by 6 bases and J by 2 bases, and 10 bases separated the two germline ends. This CDR3 spans 13 amino acids. CDR1 is MNHEY, CDR2 SMNVEV, per germline (reference sequence). CDR3 nucleotides: TGTGCCAGCAGACAGGGCCCAAACACTGAAGCTTTCTTT. This translates into CASRQGPNTEAFF.

J is TRBJ1-1 and V is TRBV4-3; TRBD1 aligns across 10 bases. The CDR3 is made up of 16 amino acids. V lost 8 bases, J lost 1 base, and 10 bases stayed unmatched. Germline V CDR1 and CDR2: LGHNA, YSLEER. As DNA, the CDR3 is TGCGCCAGCCGCCCGGGGACAGGGGCCTCGAACACTGAAGCTTTCTTT. Translated, it gives CASRPGTGASNTEAFF.

The V and J genes are TRBV6-6 and TRBJ2-7; 8 bases map to TRBD1. The CDR3 has 15 amino acids. The J segment lost 3 bases and the V segment lost 5 bases, leaving 9 bases of the junction unmatched. Germline CDR1 reads MNHNY; CDR2 reads SVGAGI (reference sequence). DNA for the CDR3: TGTGCCAGCAGTGATTCGACAGGGGTCTTCTACGAGCAGTACTTC. Protein: CASSDSTGVFYEQYF.

This clone was seen only once. This chain links TRBV7-6 with TRBJ2-3; unclear D gene. The CDR3 loop spans 15 amino acids. Germline V gene data show CDR1 as SGHVS and CDR2 as FNYEAQ. V was trimmed by 1 base and J by 2 bases, leaving 10 bases between them. The CDR3 bases are TGTGCCAGCAGCTTAGTGTTGGGCGTCACAGATACGCAGTATTTT. It encodes CASSLVLGVTDTQYF.

V gene TRBV5-1 combines with J gene TRBJ1-2; 7 positions match TRBD1. V trimming: 5 bases; J trimming: 1 base; junction bases outside the gene matches: 2. The germline V gene has CDR1 SGHRS and CDR2 YFSETQ. The CDR3 sequence is 13 residues long. CDR3 bases: TGCGCCAGCAGTGGGACAGATAACTATGGCTACACCTTC. It yields the protein CASSGTDNYGYTF.

This sequence joins TRBV25-1 and TRBJ1-2; D is undetermined. CDR3 size: 11 residues. CDR1 is MGHDK and CDR2 is SYGVNS in the germline V gene. V was clipped by 4 bases and J by 6 bases, with 6 bases between them. The CDR3 spells CASSVADGYTF. The CDR3 DNA reads TGTGCCAGCAGTGTAGCAGATGGCTACACCTTC.

This chain uses TRBV19 with TRBJ1-2, with 8 bases lining up with TRBD1. With V trimmed by 5 bases and J by 8 bases, 19 bases remained unmatched. CDR1 LNHDA and CDR2 SQIVND come from the germline V gene (reference sequence). This CDR3 comprises 17 residues. Here the CDR3 DNA reads TGTGCCAGTAGTTTTACTCATTCGCAGGGGGCGCTTGGAGGCTACACCTTC. Amino acid sequence: CASSFTHSQGALGGYTF.

This clone has just one count. The chain uses TRBV4-1 and TRBJ1-5; 7 bases line up with TRBD1. Germline-derived CDR1 and CDR2 are MGHRA and YSYEKL. This CDR3 spans 15 amino acids. After removal of 0 bases from V and 7 bases from J, the junction contained 6 bases not matched to a gene. This CDR3 is CASSQDGGGGQPQHF. As DNA, the CDR3 is TGCGCCAGCAGCCAAGATGGAGGGGGCGGACAGCCCCAGCATTTT.

This chain uses TRBV4-1 with TRBJ2-3; possible D gene TRBD2, 5 bases. This CDR3 comprises 14 residues. Looked up from germline, CDR1 is MGHRA and CDR2 is YSYEKL. The ends were cut back, 0 bases at V and 5 bases at J, with 9 bases in the middle. The chain's CDR3 is CASSQDRGIDTQYF. The DNA of the CDR3 is TGCGCCAGCAGCCAAGATCGGGGAATAGATACGCAGTATTTT.

The chain employs TRBV7-6 and TRBJ1-3; D remains unclear. The length of the CDR3 is 15 residues. Germline-derived CDR1 and CDR2 are SGHVS and FNYEAQ. V lost 2 bases and J 0 bases, leaving 8 bases between the germline ends. DNA of the CDR3: TGTGCCAGCAGCTTAATCGCAGACTCTGGAAACACCATATATTTT. Translated, it gives CASSLIADSGNTIYF.

The chain has TRBV9 and TRBJ1-1, with D perhaps matching TRBD1 (5 bases). The CDR3 covers 18 residues. The germline V gene encodes CDR1 SGDLS and CDR2 YYNGEE. Trimming left V 4 bases short and J 4 bases short, with 26 bases between. The CDR3 reads CASSHFQKAGMVPTEAFF. CDR3 DNA sequence: TGTGCCAGCAGCCACTTCCAGAAGGCAGGGATGGTCCCCACTGAAGCTTTCTTT.

J is TRBJ2-7 and V is TRBV6-5; 11 positions match TRBD2. This CDR3 contains 14 residues. The J segment lost 2 bases and the V segment lost 8 bases, leaving 5 bases of the junction unmatched. CDR1 and CDR2 from the germline V gene are MNHEY and SVGAGI. CDR3 DNA: TGTGCCAGCGCTACTAGCGGGGGTGCCTACGAGCAGTACTTC. Encoded protein: CASATSGGAYEQYF.